What follows are 26 T cell receptor beta chains derived from one specimen sequenced in a study of T-cell reconstitution after alpha-beta-depleted transplantation in children. Preparing the TCRbeta library involved the use of unique molecular identifiers. TCRdb itself ran the PCR reads through MiXCR, one entry per CDR3 protein. The sample yields about a million distinct CDR3 sequences, around 30% seen once. The material was PBMCs, mostly from graft donor cells, obtained 360 days after TCRalphabeta/CD19-depleted stem cell transplant. The source of these receptors is a boy in the first two years of life who had a stem cell transplant for SCID, so the T cells may come from the graft donor.

This clonotype has just a few counts. The gene calls are TRBV20-1 and TRBJ2-1; D remains unclear. V was trimmed by 6 bases and J by 2 bases, leaving 17 bases between them. Germline V gives CDR1 DFQATT, CDR2 SNEGSKA (reference sequence). CDR3 size: 15 residues. The CDR3 coding sequence is TGCAGTGCCTACCGGGCGAACGCAGCCTACAATGAGCAGTTCTTC. It specifies CSAYRANAAYNEQFF.

This clonotype has only a few counts. The J gene is TRBJ2-7, the V gene TRBV27; the D gene is possibly TRBD1 (6 bases). This CDR3 has 13 amino acids. Germline assignment: CDR1 MNHEY and CDR2 SMNVEV (reference sequence). Trimming shortened V by 8 bases and J by 1 base, and 12 bases separated the two germline ends. DNA of the CDR3: TGTGCCAGCCGTGGGGGCCAATCCTACGAGCAGTACTTC. Translated: CASRGGQSYEQYF.

The J gene is TRBJ2-1, the V gene TRBV29-1; D unclear. V gave up 4 bases and J gave up 5 bases, with 15 bases separating them. The CDR3 runs to 14 residues. Germline CDR1 and CDR2: SQVTM and ANQGSEA. DNA of the CDR3: TGCAGCGTTGCGCAGCCAGGTGTCCACAATGAGCAGTTCTTC. This codes for CSVAQPGVHNEQFF.

This clonotype has only a few counts. The V call is TRBV27, the J call TRBJ2-2; D is ambiguous. Per germline, CDR1 MNHEY and CDR2 SMNVEV (reference sequence). The CDR3 is 18 residues long. V gave up 5 bases and J gave up 4 bases, with 23 bases separating them. CDR3 sequence reads: CASSPLMPTVVGTGELFF. CDR3 in DNA: TGTGCCAGCAGTCCACTTATGCCGACCGTGGTGGGCACCGGGGAGCTGTTTTTT.

As concerns this clonotype: A read error may explain this, as a much larger clone is one base away. The chain joins TRBV6-2 or TRBV6-3 to TRBJ1-1; 7 nucleotides match TRBD1. This CDR3 comprises 13 residues. Germline-derived CDR1 and CDR2 are MNHEY and SVGEGT. V lost 7 bases to trimming and J lost 1 base; unmatched junction nucleotides: 3. The CDR3 reads CASTWTGNTEAFF. The CDR3 DNA is TGTGCCAGCACCTGGACAGGGAACACTGAAGCTTTCTTT.

This clonotype was seen a handful of times. This chain joins TRBV7-9 and TRBJ1-3; 7 bases agree with TRBD1. The CDR3 sequence is 15 residues long. J lost 2 bases, V lost 2 bases, and 3 bases had no gene match. The germline V gene has CDR1 SEHNR and CDR2 FQNEAQ (reference sequence). The CDR3 bases are TGTGCCAGCAGCTTAACAGGGGTACCTGGAAACACCATATATTTT. Protein product: CASSLTGVPGNTIYF.

V and J are TRBV7-3 and TRBJ1-1; 11 bases match TRBD1. Germline V gives CDR1 SGHTA, CDR2 FQGTGA. J gave up 1 base and V 6 bases, and 7 bases lay outside the gene matches. The CDR3 spans 16 residues. The CDR3 nucleotides read TGTGCCAGCAGTTACGGACAGGGGGCAGGGAACACTGAAGCTTTCTTT. Translated: CASSYGQGAGNTEAFF.

The V and J genes are TRBV4-1 and TRBJ2-7; D gene uncertain. Germline V gene sequence: CDR1 MGHRA, CDR2 YSYEKL. The V end lost 0 bases, the J end lost 4 bases, and 13 bases lay between the germline ends. CDR3 length: 15 residues. CDR3 protein: CASSQDGRTKYEQYF. The CDR3 coding sequence is TGCGCCAGCAGCCAAGATGGACGCACGAAGTACGAGCAGTACTTC.

This clonotype was seen more than once but under ten times. The chain combines TRBV7-9 with TRBJ2-3; 8 nucleotides match TRBD1. Germline CDR1 SEHNR, CDR2 FQNEAQ (reference sequence). The CDR3 is made up of 14 amino acids. Germline trimming cut 5 bases from V and 8 bases from J; bases unmatched to any gene: 9. The DNA for the CDR3 is TGTGCCAGCAGCCTCCGACAGGGGAAGGGTACGCAGTATTTT. It specifies CASSLRQGKGTQYF.

V and J are TRBV20-1 and TRBJ2-3; D is unclear. V lost 5 bases and J lost 4, with 13 bases in between. The CDR3 has 13 residues. The germline gives CDR1 DFQATT, CDR2 SNEGSKA (reference sequence). The CDR3 sequence: CSAPGRNSDTQYF. CDR3 bases: TGCAGTGCTCCTGGACGAAATTCAGATACGCAGTATTTT.

The chain combines TRBV5-1 with TRBJ2-3; possibly TRBD1 or TRBD2 for D (5 bases each). V was shortened by 4 bases and J by 0 bases, with 18 bases between the two germline ends. The CDR3 has 17 residues. The germline CDR1 and CDR2 sequences are SGHRS and YFSETQ. CDR3 sequence reads: CASSRDGYASSTDTQYF. As DNA, the CDR3 is TGCGCCAGCAGCCGGGACGGCTACGCCTCTAGCACAGATACGCAGTATTTT. Combining the CDR3 with reference TRBV5-1 and TRBJ2-3 gives the whole variable domain KAGVTQTPRYLIKTRGQQVTLSCSPISGHRSVSWYQQTPGQGLQFLFEYFSETQRNKGNFPGRFSGRQFSNSRSEMNVSTLELGDSALYLCASSRDGYASSTDTQYFGPGTRLTVL.

This clonotype was seen a few times. The chain combines TRBV4-1 with TRBJ1-1, with a possible D match to TRBD1 (5 bases). The CDR3 has 14 amino acids. V lost 4 bases to trimming and J lost 7 bases, with 16 bases between them. Germline lookup yields CDR1 MGHRA and CDR2 YSYEKL. The DNA of the CDR3 is TGCGCCAGCAGCCTTACAGGCGACACTGGTGAAGCTTTCTTT. The encoded protein is CASSLTGDTGEAFF.

This sequence joins TRBV11-2 and TRBJ2-7, with 13 nucleotides matching TRBD2. The germline V gene encodes CDR1 SGHAT and CDR2 FQNNGV. The CDR3 has 18 residues. Germline trimming cut 0 bases from V and 6 bases from J; bases unmatched to any gene: 11. The CDR3 DNA reads TGTGCCAGCAGCTTAGATAGTATTTTGGGGACTAGCGGGGTCGAGCAGTACTTC. Its translation is CASSLDSILGTSGVEQYF.

This clonotype was counted only a few times. V and J are TRBV30 and TRBJ2-3; a weak D match, TRBD2 (6 bases). V was shortened by 1 base and J by 3 bases, with 11 bases between the two germline ends. This CDR3 has 14 amino acids. Germline assignment: CDR1 GTSNPN and CDR2 SVGIG (reference sequence). In DNA, the CDR3 is TGTGCCTGGAGTGGTTGGGCGGGGACAGATACGCAGTATTTT. Translating gives CAWSGWAGTDTQYF.

V gene TRBV5-1 combines with J gene TRBJ2-7; 7 bases are shared with TRBD2. The CDR3 is made up of 15 amino acids. V was pared by 7 bases and J by 4 bases, with 14 bases of the junction left unmatched. Germline V gene data show CDR1 as SGHRS and CDR2 as YFSETQ. The chain's CDR3 is CASRPGRGGSYEQYF. Here the CDR3 DNA reads TGCGCCAGCCGACCAGGGAGGGGAGGGTCATACGAGCAGTACTTC.

This clonotype showed up just a few times. A junction boundary mismatches the germline segment, possibly from a read error. The chain links TRBV5-6 to TRBJ2-5, with TRBD1 matching over 7 bases. This CDR3 region has 14 residues. Germline CDR1 SGHDT, CDR2 YYEEEE. CDR3 amino acids: CASSLGTAREAQYF. The CDR3, as DNA: TGTGCCAGCAGCCTTGGGACAGCAAGAGAGGCCCAGTACTTC. The complete variable domain, with remaining parts taken from reference TRBV5-6 and TRBJ2-5, reads DAGVTQSPTHLIKTRGQQVTLRCSPKSGHDTVSWYQQALGQGPQFIFQYYEEEERQRGNFPDRFSGHQFPNYSSELNVNALLLGDSALYLCASSLGTAREAQYFGPGTRLLVL.

As DNA, the CDR3 is TGCAGTGCCCCATTGAGCGGGGGGGGAGATACGCAGTATTTT. Encoded protein: CSAPLSGGGDTQYF. The chain joins TRBV20-1 to TRBJ2-3; TRBD2 agrees at 10 bases. V dropped 6 bases and J dropped 5; count of bases not matched to a gene: 8. The CDR3 runs to 14 residues. Looked up from germline, CDR1 is DFQATT and CDR2 is SNEGSKA (reference sequence).

This clonotype came up a few times. The chain couples TRBV18 to TRBJ2-5; D assignment may be TRBD1 or TRBD2 (5 bases each). CDR1 and CDR2 (germline): KGHSH, LQKENI. The CDR3 loop spans 17 amino acids. Trimming took 2 bases from V and 2 from J, leaving 18 bases between them. This CDR3 reads CASSPTLGTGIQETQYF. CDR3 nucleotide sequence: TGTGCCAGCTCACCAACTCTTGGGACGGGCATACAAGAGACCCAGTACTTC. Complete variable domain (other parts from reference TRBV18 and TRBJ2-5): NAGVMQNPRHLVRRRGQEARLRCSPMKGHSHVYWYRQLPEEGLKFMVYLQKENIIDESGMPKERFSAEFPKEGPSILRIQQVVRGDSAAYFCASSPTLGTGIQETQYFGPGTRLLVL.

This clonotype was seen more than once but under ten times. The junction does not match germline at one end; this may be a read error. The V call is TRBV9, the J call TRBJ2-2; unclear D gene. Germline loops: CDR1 SGDLS, CDR2 YYNGEE. The CDR3 is 13 amino acids. CDR3 amino acids: CASRVANTGELFF. The CDR3 nucleotides are TGTGCCAGCAGGGTAGCGAACACCGGGGAGCTGTTTTTT. Supplemented by reference TRBV9 and TRBJ2-2, the full variable domain reads DSGVTQTPKHLITATGQRVTLRCSPRSGDLSVYWYQQSLDQGLQFLIQYYNGEERAKGNILERFSAQQFPDLHSELNLSSLELGDSALYFCASRVANTGELFFGEGSRLTVL.

This clonotype was found a few times. The chain combines TRBV19 with TRBJ2-3; D unclear. The CDR3 is 15 residues long. Trimming removed 3 bases from V and 6 bases from J, with 16 bases in between. CDR1 is LNHDA, CDR2 SQIVND, per germline (reference sequence). CDR3 protein: CASSMTFGFRDTQYF. The DNA for the CDR3 is TGTGCCAGTAGTATGACGTTCGGGTTTCGGGATACGCAGTATTTT. The full variable domain, with the rest looked up from reference TRBV19 and TRBJ2-3, is DGGITQSPKYLFRKEGQNVTLSCEQNLNHDAMYWYRQDPGQGLRLIYYSQIVNDFQKGDIAEGYSVSREKKESFPLTVTSAQKNPTAFYLCASSMTFGFRDTQYFGPGTRLTVL.

The CDR3 sequence: CASSSRSGRDLEKLFF. The CDR3 bases are TGTGCCAGCAGCTCTAGGAGTGGAAGGGACCTTGAAAAACTGTTTTTT. This chain joins TRBV13 and TRBJ1-4; a weak D match, TRBD1 (5 bases). Germline loops: CDR1 PRHDT, CDR2 FYEKMQ (reference sequence). The germline V and J ends were trimmed by 4 bases and 7 bases, with 19 bases remaining between them. The CDR3 consists of 16 residues.

This clonotype came up a few times. The rearrangement links TRBV5-1 to TRBJ2-3; TRBD2 matches at 7 bases. Losses at the gene ends were 0 bases for V and 4 bases for J; bases not matched to a gene: 11. CDR3 length: 17 amino acids. The germline CDR1 and CDR2 sequences are SGHRS and YFSETQ. The CDR3: CASSLDSRGGDSDTQYF. CDR3 in DNA: TGCGCCAGCAGCTTGGATTCCCGCGGGGGTGATTCAGATACGCAGTATTTT.

V gene TRBV3-1 combines with J gene TRBJ2-5, with 9 bases lining up with TRBD1. With 6 bases clipped from V and 7 bases from J, the junction kept 9 bases outside the gene matches. The CDR3 totals 14 residues. Germline loops: CDR1 LGHDT, CDR2 YNNKEL (reference sequence). As DNA, the CDR3 is TGTGCCAGCAGAAAGGGACAGGGCCTCGGGACCCAGTACTTC. Translation: CASRKGQGLGTQYF.

CDR3 region: CASRDRDFTSTDTQYF. For the CDR3, the DNA is TGTGCCAGCAGGGACCGGGACTTTACTAGCACAGATACGCAGTATTTT. The V call is TRBV27, the J call TRBJ2-3; possible D gene TRBD2, 6 bases. V was pared by 6 bases and J by 0 bases, with 16 bases between. Germline V gives CDR1 MNHEY, CDR2 SMNVEV (reference sequence). This CDR3 comprises 16 residues.

This clonotype was picked up a small number of times. The rearrangement links TRBV28 to TRBJ2-5, with 9 positions matching TRBD1. J lost 4 bases, V lost 6 bases, and 6 bases had no gene match. CDR1 is MDHEN, CDR2 SYDVKM, per germline. The CDR3 sequence is 14 residues long. The CDR3 is CASRGTGSGETQYF. As DNA, the CDR3 is TGTGCCAGCAGGGGGACAGGGAGTGGAGAGACCCAGTACTTC. The full variable domain, its missing parts supplied by reference TRBV28 and TRBJ2-5, is DVKVTQSSRYLVKRTGEKVFLECVQDMDHENMFWYRQDPGLGLRLIYFSYDVKMKEKGDIPEGYSVSREKKERFSLILESASTNQTSMYLCASRGTGSGETQYFGPGTRLLVL.

This clonotype was seen just once. The chain has TRBV12-5 and TRBJ2-1; D might be TRBD2 (5 bases). V was shortened by 6 bases and J by 4 bases, with 7 bases between the two germline ends. Germline V lookup: CDR1 LGHNT, CDR2 FRNRAP. There are 12 residues in the CDR3. The CDR3 DNA reads as TGTGCTAGTGGCCGGGAATACAATGAGCAGTTCTTC. Protein: CASGREYNEQFF.